This TCR beta chain was observed in a study of shared clonotypes between healthy human individuals. The study, taken as a whole, reports: Apart from blood, nothing was sampled; tissue repertoires likely differ.

Some clones are missing from TCRdb's copy, which holds only in-frame ones; the method was immunoSEQ multiplex PCR. The sample consists of around 1.5 million clones, 95% to 99% of them appearing once. As regards this clone: The antigen remains unidentified.

V shed 8 bases, J shed 5 bases, and the junction held 14 bases outside the gene matches. The CDR3 length is 16 residues. CDR1 and CDR2 (germline): LGHNA, YNFKEQ. The specimen was naive CD4+ T cells sorted from blood. The subset: CD45RA+ positively selected. The clonotype originates from a man aged 30 to 39 in good health. The chain carries TRBV4-2 and TRBJ2-2, with TRBD2 identical over 7 bases. The CDR3 DNA sequence: TGTGCCAGCGGGAGGGGTGACGCTACCAGGACCGGGGAGCTGTTTTTT. It is translated as CASGRGDATRTGELFF.